This T cell receptor (beta chain) is from a study of blood T cell repertoires in COVID-19. TCRdb's table, derived via immunoSEQ multiplex PCR, lists solely in-frame clones and lacks some. Among roughly 240,000 clones listed, approximately 85% were seen once. Trimming cost V 1 base and J 8 bases; bases outside gene matches: 14. The CDR3 runs 16 residues. Germline assignment: CDR1 SGDLS and CDR2 YYNGEE. This sequence was found in a woman in her seventies with acute or convalescent COVID-19. The sequenced sample was peripheral blood. The chain couples TRBV9 to TRBJ1-2; 7 nucleotides align to TRBD1. The CDR3 here is CASSVTSGTAFWGYTF. The CDR3 DNA follows: TGTGCCAGCAGCGTAACATCCGGGACAGCCTTCTGGGGCTACACCTTC. Full variable domain (remainder filled in from reference TRBV9 and TRBJ1-2): DSGVTQTPKHLITATGQRVTLRCSPRSGDLSVYWYQQSLDQGLQFLIQYYNGEERAKGNILERFSAQQFPDLHSELNLSSLELGDSALYFCASSVTSGTAFWGYTFGSGTRLTVV.